This is a list of T cell receptor beta chains from one sample in a study of PD-1 blockade in mismatch repair-deficient tumors. The protocol was immunoSEQ multiplex PCR, while the TCRdb copy is restricted to in-frame clones and leaves out a portion. Among roughly 120,000 clones listed, more than 60% were seen once. Sequences were derived from peripheral blood, sampled around 60 weeks after starting pembrolizumab. All receptors come from an adult with mismatch repair-deficient cancer. Both conserved end residues are part of each CDR3. The D gene is left open where the match is weak. Clone size is shown for a subset of rows, as once, few, many or a class of expanded clone.

J gene	D gene	V gene	clone size	CDR3 length	CDR3 DNA	CDR3 protein
TRBJ2-1	TRBD2	TRBV6-5	-	14	TGTGCCAGCAGGTTAGCGGGAGGACACAATGAGCAGTTCTTC	CASRLAGGHNEQFF
TRBJ1-5	-	TRBV6-6	-	13	TGTGCCAGCAGTTCCCGGGGGCAACAGCCCCAGCATTTT	CASSSRGQQPQHF
TRBJ1-2	TRBD1	TRBV5-1	-	13	TGCGCCAGCAGCCCGGGTAGACAGGGTGGCTACACCTTC	CASSPGRQGGYTF
TRBJ2-7	TRBD1	TRBV5-5	-	17	TGTGCCAGCAGCACCGGGGCGGACAGGGCAATATCCTACGAGCAGTACTTC	CASSTGADRAISYEQYF
TRBJ2-1	TRBD2	TRBV7-2	-	15	TGTGCCAGCAGCCTGGGGGCGGGAGGCTACAATGAGCAGTTCTTC	CASSLGAGGYNEQFF
TRBJ1-4	TRBD1	TRBV18	-	13	TGTGCCAGCACTCAGGGGGCCCACGAAAAACTGTTTTTT	CASTQGAHEKLFF
TRBJ2-7	TRBD2	TRBV9	-	17	TGTGCCAGCAGCGTAAGTAGCGGGAGGGCAAGTATCTACGAGCAGTACTTC	CASSVSSGRASIYEQYF
TRBJ2-1	-	TRBV10-3	-	13	TGTGCCATCAGCTCGACTGGGAACAATGAGCAGTTCTTC	CAISSTGNNEQFF
TRBJ2-7	TRBD2	TRBV9	-	14	TGTGCCAGCAGCCCCCTAGCGGGAGGATTCGAGCAGTACTTC	CASSPLAGGFEQYF
TRBJ2-1	TRBD2	TRBV5-1	-	18	TGCGCCAGCAGCTTATATAGACTTAGCGGGACGTCCTACAATGAGCAGTTCTTC	CASSLYRLSGTSYNEQFF
TRBJ1-3	-	TRBV28	-	15	TGTGCCAGCAGTCCTCTGATAACCTCTGGAAACACCATATATTTT	CASSPLITSGNTIYF
TRBJ2-7	-	TRBV6-1	once	16	TGTGCCAGCAGTGAAAATCAGGGGACAAGGCGCTACGAGCAGTACTTC	CASSENQGTRRYEQYF
TRBJ2-7	-	TRBV7-9	-	14	TGTGCCAGCAGCTTGTACGAGGATACCTACGAGCAGTACTTC	CASSLYEDTYEQYF
TRBJ2-7	TRBD2	TRBV9	-	17	TGTGCCAGCAGCGTAGAATCTTCGGGGGGAGGCTCCTACGAGCAGTACTTC	CASSVESSGGGSYEQYF
TRBJ2-3	-	TRBV20-1	once	10	TGCAGTGCAGAGGACAATACGCAGTATTTT	CSAEDNTQYF
TRBJ1-4	-	TRBV5-6	-	13	TGTGCCAGCAGTTTTGACCGGTGGGGAAAACTGTTTTTT	CASSFDRWGKLFF
TRBJ1-1	-	TRBV5-1	-	14	TGCGCCAGCAGCCCGGGGGCATTGAACACTGAAGCTTTCTTT	CASSPGALNTEAFF
TRBJ2-7	TRBD2	TRBV6-6	-	16	TGTGCCAGCAGTTCTAGGACTAGCGGGAGGAACTACGAGCAGTACTTC	CASSSRTSGRNYEQYF
TRBJ2-7	TRBD2	TRBV6-5	-	14	TGTGCCAGCAGTTACGGGCGGGAGTCCCACGAGCAGTACTTC	CASSYGRESHEQYF
TRBJ2-7	-	TRBV7-9	-	14	TGTGCCAGCAGCTTAAAGGGACACCCCTACGAGCAGTACTTC	CASSLKGHPYEQYF
TRBJ1-5	-	TRBV21-1	once	15	TGTGCCAGCAGCCCGACCCGATTAAGCAATCAGCCCCAGCATTTT	CASSPTRLSNQPQHF
TRBJ2-7	-	TRBV4-2	-	13	TGTGCCAGCAGCCAACTCGACCTGAGGGAGCAGTACTTC	CASSQLDLREQYF
TRBJ2-7	-	TRBV12-2	once	21	TGTGCAAGTCGCTTAGTAATTGTAGTAAGGGAAGGGGACAGGGCCAATTACGAGCAGTACTTC	CASRLVIVVREGDRANYEQYF
TRBJ1-5	-	TRBV27	-	14	TGTGCCAGCATGACAGTGGGGAGCAATCAGCCCCAGCATTTT	CASMTVGSNQPQHF
TRBJ2-7	TRBD2	TRBV27	-	14	TGTGCCAGCAGTTCAGCGGGAGTCCCCTCCGAGCAGTACTTC	CASSSAGVPSEQYF
TRBJ2-7	TRBD2	TRBV11-2	-	16	TGTGCCAGCAGCTCGGGACTAGCGGGCCGAGCGCGCGAGCAGTACTTC	CASSSGLAGRAREQYF
TRBJ2-7	-	TRBV5-8	-	13	TGTGCCAGCAGCTTGGACTATGGGCGCAGGCAGTACTTC	CASSLDYGRRQYF
TRBJ2-7	TRBD1	TRBV20-1	-	11	TGCAGTGCTATAATCCGGGACAGACTACACTTC	CSAIIRDRLHF
TRBJ2-7	-	TRBV19	-	14	TGTGCCAGTAGTATAGCGGGAGAGACGTACGAGCAGTACTTC	CASSIAGETYEQYF
TRBJ1-1	TRBD1	TRBV19	-	13	TGTGCCAGTACGGACAGGGCGAGGACTGAAGCTTTCTTT	CASTDRARTEAFF
TRBJ2-5	-	TRBV5-1	few	12	TGCGCCAGCAGCTTCATAGAAGAGACCCAGTACTTC	CASSFIEETQYF
TRBJ1-3	-	TRBV5-1	-	15	TGCGCCAGCAGCTTGGGGGATCACGCTGGAAACACCATATATTTT	CASSLGDHAGNTIYF
TRBJ2-5	-	TRBV20-1	-	10	TGCAGTGCTAGAGCAGAGACCCAGTACTTC	CSARAETQYF
TRBJ2-7	TRBD2	TRBV7-3	-	14	TGTGCCAGCAGCTCCCAAGCGGGAGGGTTCTGGCAGTACTTC	CASSSQAGGFWQYF
TRBJ2-1	TRBD2	TRBV6-5	-	14	TGTGCCAGCAGTACTAGCGGTTTATACAATGAGCAGTTCTTC	CASSTSGLYNEQFF
TRBJ2-1	-	TRBV6-5	-	14	TGTGCCAGCAGTTACTCGAGGCCTTACGATGAGCAGTTCTTC	CASSYSRPYDEQFF
TRBJ2-7	-	TRBV7-8	-	14	TGTGCCAGCATCTTAGACATTTACTCCTACGAGCAGTACTTC	CASILDIYSYEQYF
TRBJ2-1	-	TRBV7-7	-	13	TGTGCTAGCAGCCCCCTCTCCTACAATGAGCAGTTCTTC	CASSPLSYNEQFF
TRBJ2-7	TRBD2	TRBV6-1	few	15	TGTGCCAGCAGGACCGAAAGCGGGAGCAGCTACGAGCAGTACTTC	CASRTESGSSYEQYF
TRBJ2-7	-	TRBV4-1	-	12	TGCGCCAGCAGCCAATTCGATTACGAGCAGTACTTC	CASSQFDYEQYF
TRBJ1-5	-	TRBV11-3	-	13	TGTGCCAGCAGCTTATCCCGCGGGGGGCCCCAGCATTTT	CASSLSRGGPQHF
TRBJ1-5	TRBD1	TRBV30	once	17	TGTGCCTGGAGACGACGACAGGGGGGGAAAGTGGATCAGCCCCAGCATTTT	CAWRRRQGGKVDQPQHF
TRBJ2-1	TRBD2	TRBV7-8	-	15	TGTGCCAGCAGCTTAGATAGCGGGAGGGCCGACGAGCAGTTCTTC	CASSLDSGRADEQFF
TRBJ2-3	TRBD2	TRBV30	-	14	TGTGCCTGGAGTCTAGCGGTCATTTCAGATACGCAGTATTTT	CAWSLAVISDTQYF
TRBJ1-1	-	TRBV7-9	-	15	TGTGCCAGCAGCTTAGTAGGGGGTAGTGGCACTGAAGCTTTCTTT	CASSLVGGSGTEAFF
TRBJ1-2	-	TRBV30	-	12	TGTGCCTGGAGTCGCCCCCAAGAAGGCTACACCTTC	CAWSRPQEGYTF
TRBJ2-7	-	TRBV9	-	14	TGTGCCAGCAGCCATCCCGACCGACCCTACGAGCAGTACTTC	CASSHPDRPYEQYF
TRBJ2-1	-	TRBV15	-	16	TGTGCCACCAGCAGAGGTCGGGACCCGGGCTACAATGAGCAGTTCTTC	CATSRGRDPGYNEQFF
TRBJ1-1	-	TRBV7-8	-	14	TGTGCCAGCAGCCCCCGACAGATGAACACTGAAGCTTTCTTT	CASSPRQMNTEAFF
TRBJ1-1	TRBD1	TRBV5-4	-	15	TGTGCCAGCAGCTGGGGACAGGGAAGGAGCACTGAAGCTTTCTTT	CASSWGQGRSTEAFF
TRBJ2-1	-	TRBV9	-	15	TGTGCCAGCAGCGCCTACGGGACGGTGTACAATGAGCAGTTCTTC	CASSAYGTVYNEQFF
TRBJ2-1	-	TRBV11-2	-	13	TGTGCCAGCAGCCCGAGCTCCTACAATGAGCAGTTCTTC	CASSPSSYNEQFF
TRBJ1-1	-	TRBV11-2	-	14	TGTGCCAGCAGCTTAGTTTGGGCTTTCACTGAAGCTTTCTTT	CASSLVWAFTEAFF
TRBJ2-7	-	TRBV5-6	-	12	TGTGCCAGCAGCTTGAGAGGGTACGAGCAGTACTTC	CASSLRGYEQYF
TRBJ2-7	TRBD1	TRBV14	-	15	TGTGCCAGCAGCCGCCGACAGGGAAGGTCCTACGAGCAGTACTTC	CASSRRQGRSYEQYF
TRBJ2-7	-	TRBV19	-	13	TGTGCCAGTAGTCCCCGGGGACGCTACGAGCAGTACTTC	CASSPRGRYEQYF
TRBJ2-7	TRBD1	TRBV4-1	-	13	TGCGCCAGCAGCCTTGGACAGGGGTACGAGCAGTACTTC	CASSLGQGYEQYF
TRBJ1-1	TRBD1	TRBV9	-	15	TGTGCCAGCAGCGGACTAGGACAGGGGACCACTGAAGCTTTCTTT	CASSGLGQGTTEAFF
TRBJ1-1	-	TRBV10-3	-	14	TGTGCCATCAGTGGCGGTCCTGGGAACACTGAAGCTTTCTTT	CAISGGPGNTEAFF
TRBJ2-2	-	TRBV5-4	-	16	TGTGCCAGCAGCTTGATGACTTTGGGGAGCACCGGGGAGCTGTTTTTT	CASSLMTLGSTGELFF